This TCR beta chain was recovered during a study of blood T cells in healthy people across ages (dated by TCRdb to between 2014 and 2016). Concerning the study at large: In model experiments, template switching captured roughly one uniquely barcoded TCR beta cDNA molecule for every two T cells. The donors were divided into four age groups: young (average approximately 17 years), middle-aged (around 37), aged (roughly 66) and long-lived (about 84). To track age-related changes in TCR beta repertoire diversity, the study relied on deep sequencing normalized with unique cDNA molecular identifiers. Donors of different ages were randomly distributed across sequencing lanes to avoid experimental bias. The study analyzed two additional independent replicas of 1 million unique cDNA reads from the same blood draw for two donors, one aged 18 to 29 and one aged 80 or older.

V was cut back by 0 bases and J by 2 bases, leaving a gap of 11 bases between them. CDR1 and CDR2 are read off the germline V gene as MGHRA and YSYEKL. Spanning cysteine to phenylalanine, the CDR3 consists of 16 amino acids. The CDR3 DNA has 48 bases and is translated from base 1. The roughly 39 donors, aged 6 to 90 years, were systemically healthy Caucasian individuals from Russia. Ten milliliters of peripheral blood were collected from each donor into EDTA-treated Vacutainer tubes. PBMCs were isolated by Ficoll-Paque density-gradient centrifugation, with at least 7 million obtained per sample. Total RNA was extracted from PBMCs with Trizol reagent, with at least 6 micrograms obtained per sample. The percentages of naive CD45RAhigh/CD27high T cells were determined by flow cytometry on a PBMC aliquot from every donor. The method behind the library was 5' RACE. The data were produced on an Illumina HiSeq 2500. A second PCR of roughly 7 to 11 cycles was performed with a sample-barcoded 5' primer and a J-beta primer mix. Each TCR beta cDNA molecule received a unique molecular identifier from a template-switch 5' adaptor carrying 12 random nucleotides. Each sample yielded at least 3 million CDR3-containing paired-end reads. The Mint cDNA synthesis kit, primed by a TRBC-specific oligonucleotide, was used to synthesize first-strand cDNA from all RNA. Following uracil-DNA glycosylase treatment, all cDNA underwent a first 18-cycle PCR with the universal primers M1SS and BC2_uni_R. The paper's data handling went like this. Each sample was normalized by randomly selecting 1 million high-quality reads, each carrying a distinct molecular identifier. Instead of being binned into consensus sequences, reads that shared molecular identifiers were thrown out. MiTCR, set to a Q25 quality threshold and the strictest error-elimination algorithm, was used for CDR3 identification, clonotype clustering and error correction. A nonparametric unseen species model with Euler transformation was used to estimate a lower bound on total TCR beta diversity. TCRdb ran its own pipeline on the public reads, namely fastp trimming at Q25 and MiXCR clone calling, and kept in-frame beta chains. Each entry merges the rows of one CDR3 protein and shows their most common DNA and genes. TCRdb's processing, not the authors' own work, is the source of the V and J calls. The sample has hundreds of thousands of distinct CDR3 sequences on record, 45% to 50% of them singletons. Jointly, the top ten make up under 15% of the sample.

Comment on this clonotype: No cognate antigen has been identified for it. It has no much larger one-base neighbor in the sample; base qualities were not kept.

The paper as a whole reports these results and caveats: Observed TCR beta diversity per million T cells fell roughly linearly with age, and a significant reduction was already apparent by age around 40. Bulk unsorted PBMC profiling prevented conclusive comparison of naive and antigen-experienced compartments. The long-lived group showed more naive CD4+ T cells, fewer expanded clones and increased TCR diversity than the aged group, suggesting age selection. The CMV infection status of donors was not known, potentially confounding age-related changes in expanded clonotypes. There was a strong correlation between observed TCR beta diversity and the percentage of naive T cells measured by flow cytometry. Estimates of total diversity from one million sequenced T cells were regarded as lower bounds and underestimates.

The origin of this receptor is a young man in good health. Recombination connected TRBV4-1 to TRBJ1-5, with the D segment identity uncertain. Sequenced input: blood. The nucleotides are TGCGCCAGCAGCCAAGAACTGGGCTATGGCAATCAGCCCCAGCATTTT. Its protein product is CASSQELGYGNQPQHF.